The clone carrying this T cell receptor beta chain was seen a handful of times. As yet, its antigen is unknown. The data are from a study of cytomegalovirus exposure and HLA in healthy donors. Germline assignment: CDR1 SGHNT and CDR2 YYREEE (reference sequence). Trimming cost V 0 bases and J 7 bases, with 13 bases left between them. The CDR3 is made up of 14 amino acids. 13 Jbeta primers and 60 Vbeta primers were used for the PCR. Using immunoSEQ multiplex PCR, the repertoire was profiled, and TCRdb retains in-frame clones only, with some absent. The data hold roughly 180,000 clones, with roughly 79% observed a single time. General study results and limits: In vitro data verified a few CMV-associated chains as specific for CMV antigens. Later analysis identified over 15,000 TCR beta sequences associated with HLA alleles, using a false discovery rate threshold of 0.05. In a later analysis, across HLA loci, associated TCR counts were highest for DRB1, lowest for HLA-C. Most of the TCR beta V segments (in an earlier analysis) were productive either about 87% or about 30% of the time.

Sequences were obtained from PBMCs. V and J are TRBV5-4 and TRBJ1-2; D gene unclear. The receptor's source is a man in his thirties or forties in good health and CMV-seronegative. CDR3 nucleotides: TGTGCCAGCAGCTTGGATGGCAGAGCGGGTGGCTACACCTTC. Translating it yields CASSLDGRAGGYTF.